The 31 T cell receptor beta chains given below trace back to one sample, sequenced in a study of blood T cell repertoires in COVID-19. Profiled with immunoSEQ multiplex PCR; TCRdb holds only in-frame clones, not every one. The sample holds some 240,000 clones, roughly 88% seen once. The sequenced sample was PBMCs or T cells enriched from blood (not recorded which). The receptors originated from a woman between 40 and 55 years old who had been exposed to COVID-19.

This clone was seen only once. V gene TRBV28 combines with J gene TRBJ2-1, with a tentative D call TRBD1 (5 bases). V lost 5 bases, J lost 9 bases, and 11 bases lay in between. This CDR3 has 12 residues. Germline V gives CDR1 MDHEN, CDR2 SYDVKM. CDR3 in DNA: TGTGCCAGCAGTACCCAGGGCCGTGAGCAGTTCTTC. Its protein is CASSTQGREQFF.

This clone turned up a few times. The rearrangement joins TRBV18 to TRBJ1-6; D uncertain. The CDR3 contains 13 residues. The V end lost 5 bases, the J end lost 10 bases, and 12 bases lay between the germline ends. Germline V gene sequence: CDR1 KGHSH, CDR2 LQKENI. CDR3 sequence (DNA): TGTGCCAGCTCAAGCGAGGTTGGATCACCCCTCCACTTT. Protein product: CASSSEVGSPLHF.

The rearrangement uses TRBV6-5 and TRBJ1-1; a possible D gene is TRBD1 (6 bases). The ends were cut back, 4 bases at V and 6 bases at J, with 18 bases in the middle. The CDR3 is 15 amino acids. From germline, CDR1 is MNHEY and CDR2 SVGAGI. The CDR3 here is CASSFLTGPRPEAFF. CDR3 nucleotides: TGTGCCAGCAGTTTCCTGACAGGTCCCCGTCCTGAAGCTTTCTTT.

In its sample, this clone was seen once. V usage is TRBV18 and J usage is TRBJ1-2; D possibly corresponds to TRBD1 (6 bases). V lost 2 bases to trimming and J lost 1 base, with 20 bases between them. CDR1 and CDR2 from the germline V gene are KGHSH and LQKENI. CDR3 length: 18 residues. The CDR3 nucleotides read TGTGCCAGCTCACCATTCGGGACAACAACAATTTTTAACTATGGCTACACCTTC. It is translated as CASSPFGTTTIFNYGYTF. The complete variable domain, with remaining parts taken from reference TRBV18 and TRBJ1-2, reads NAGVMQNPRHLVRRRGQEARLRCSPMKGHSHVYWYRQLPEEGLKFMVYLQKENIIDESGMPKERFSAEFPKEGPSILRIQQVVRGDSAAYFCASSPFGTTTIFNYGYTFGSGTRLTVV.

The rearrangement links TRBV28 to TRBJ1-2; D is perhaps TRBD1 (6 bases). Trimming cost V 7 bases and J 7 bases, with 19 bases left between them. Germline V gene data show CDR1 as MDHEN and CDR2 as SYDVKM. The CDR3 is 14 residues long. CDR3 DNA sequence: TGTGCCAGCACCGTTTTTTCGGAGACAGGTGGCTACACCTTC. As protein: CASTVFSETGGYTF.

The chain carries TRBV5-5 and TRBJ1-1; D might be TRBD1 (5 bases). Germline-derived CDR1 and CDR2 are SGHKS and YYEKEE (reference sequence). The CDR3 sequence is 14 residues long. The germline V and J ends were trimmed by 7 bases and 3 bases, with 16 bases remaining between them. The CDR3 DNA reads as TGTGCCAGCGGCAGGGATACATTGGACACTGAAGCTTTCTTT. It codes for CASGRDTLDTEAFF.

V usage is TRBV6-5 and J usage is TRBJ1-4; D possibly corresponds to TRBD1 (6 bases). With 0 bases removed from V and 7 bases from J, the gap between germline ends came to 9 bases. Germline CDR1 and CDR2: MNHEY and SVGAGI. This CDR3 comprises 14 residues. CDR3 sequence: CASSYSQGGEKLFF. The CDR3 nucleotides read TGTGCCAGCAGTTACTCCCAAGGGGGTGAAAAACTGTTTTTT.

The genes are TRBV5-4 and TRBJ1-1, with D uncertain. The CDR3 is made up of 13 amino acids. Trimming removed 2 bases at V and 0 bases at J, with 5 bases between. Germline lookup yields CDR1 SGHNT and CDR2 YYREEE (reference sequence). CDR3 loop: CASSFLVNTEAFF. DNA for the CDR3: TGTGCCAGCAGCTTTTTAGTGAACACTGAAGCTTTCTTT.

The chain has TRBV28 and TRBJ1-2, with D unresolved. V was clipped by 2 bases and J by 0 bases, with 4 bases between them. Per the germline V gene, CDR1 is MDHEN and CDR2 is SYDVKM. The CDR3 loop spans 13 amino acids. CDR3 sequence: CASSLDSNYGYTF. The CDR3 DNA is TGTGCCAGCAGTTTAGACTCTAACTATGGCTACACCTTC.

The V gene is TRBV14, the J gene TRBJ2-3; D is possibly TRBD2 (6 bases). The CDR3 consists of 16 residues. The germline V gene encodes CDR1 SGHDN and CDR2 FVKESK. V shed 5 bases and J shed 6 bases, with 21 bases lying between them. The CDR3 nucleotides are TGTGCCAGCAGCGTGATTACGGGAGCGGCGGGGGATACGCAGTATTTT. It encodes CASSVITGAAGDTQYF. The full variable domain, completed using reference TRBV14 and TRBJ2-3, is EAGVTQFPSHSVIEKGQTVTLRCDPISGHDNLYWYRRVMGKEIKFLLHFVKESKQDESGMPNNRFLAERTGGTYSTLKVQPAELEDSGVYFCASSVITGAAGDTQYFGPGTRLTVL.

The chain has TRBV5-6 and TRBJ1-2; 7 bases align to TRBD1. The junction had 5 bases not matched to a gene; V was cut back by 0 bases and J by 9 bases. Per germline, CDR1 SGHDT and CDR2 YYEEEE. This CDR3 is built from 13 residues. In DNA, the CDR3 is TGTGCCAGCAGCTTGGGACAGGGAGCAAGCTACACCTTC. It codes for CASSLGQGASYTF.

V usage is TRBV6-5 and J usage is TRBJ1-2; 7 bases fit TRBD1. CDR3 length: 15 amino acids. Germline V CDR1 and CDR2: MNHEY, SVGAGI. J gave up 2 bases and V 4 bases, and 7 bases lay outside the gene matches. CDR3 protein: CASSSPTGSNYGYTF. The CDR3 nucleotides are TGTGCCAGCAGTTCGCCGACAGGGTCGAACTATGGCTACACCTTC.

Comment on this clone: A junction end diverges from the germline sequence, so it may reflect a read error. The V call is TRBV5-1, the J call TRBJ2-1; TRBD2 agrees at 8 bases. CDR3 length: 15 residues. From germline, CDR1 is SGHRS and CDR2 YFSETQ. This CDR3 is CASTTGGSSYNEQFF. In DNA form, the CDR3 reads TGTGCCAGCACCACGGGGGGGAGCTCCTACAATGAGCAGTTCTTC.

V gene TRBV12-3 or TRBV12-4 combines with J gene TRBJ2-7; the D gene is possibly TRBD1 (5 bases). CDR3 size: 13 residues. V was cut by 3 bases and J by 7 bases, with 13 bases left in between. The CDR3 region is CASSLRSGFEQYV. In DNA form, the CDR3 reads TGTGCCAGCAGTTTGAGGTCAGGGTTTGAGCAGTACGTC.

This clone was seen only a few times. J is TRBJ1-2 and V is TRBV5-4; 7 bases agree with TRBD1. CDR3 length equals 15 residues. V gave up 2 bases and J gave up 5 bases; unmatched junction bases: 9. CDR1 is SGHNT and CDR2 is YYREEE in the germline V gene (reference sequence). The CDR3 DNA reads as TGTGCCAGCAGCTTAACCGGGACAGAAGAGTATGGCTACACCTTC. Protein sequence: CASSLTGTEEYGYTF.

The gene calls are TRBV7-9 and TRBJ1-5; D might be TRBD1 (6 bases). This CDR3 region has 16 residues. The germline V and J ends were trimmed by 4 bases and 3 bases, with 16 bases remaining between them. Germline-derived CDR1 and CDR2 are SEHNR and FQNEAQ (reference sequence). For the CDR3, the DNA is TGTGCCAGCAGCTCGGGGGGCATCCCTACCAATCAGCCCCAGCATTTT. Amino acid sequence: CASSSGGIPTNQPQHF. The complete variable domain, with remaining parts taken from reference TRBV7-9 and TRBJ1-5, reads DTGVSQNPRHKITKRGQNVTFRCDPISEHNRLYWYRQTLGQGPEFLTYFQNEAQLEKSRLLSDRFSAERPKGSFSTLEIQRTEQGDSAMYLCASSSGGIPTNQPQHFGDGTRLSIL.

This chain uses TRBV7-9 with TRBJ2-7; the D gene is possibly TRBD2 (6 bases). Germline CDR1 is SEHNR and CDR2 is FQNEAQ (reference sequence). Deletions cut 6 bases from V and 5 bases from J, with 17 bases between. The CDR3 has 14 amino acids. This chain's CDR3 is CASSLFGGPNEQYV. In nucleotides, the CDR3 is TGTGCCAGCAGTTTATTTGGAGGGCCGAACGAGCAGTACGTC.

The CDR3 bases are TGTGCCAGCACTGGGGGCCCTCTAAACACCGGGGAGCTGTTTTTT. Amino acids: CASTGGPLNTGELFF. The genes are TRBV6-5 and TRBJ2-2; maybe TRBD1 (6 bases). Germline values: CDR1 MNHEY, CDR2 SVGAGI. This CDR3 is 15 amino acids long. The V end lost 7 bases, the J end lost 2 bases, and 14 bases lay between the germline ends.

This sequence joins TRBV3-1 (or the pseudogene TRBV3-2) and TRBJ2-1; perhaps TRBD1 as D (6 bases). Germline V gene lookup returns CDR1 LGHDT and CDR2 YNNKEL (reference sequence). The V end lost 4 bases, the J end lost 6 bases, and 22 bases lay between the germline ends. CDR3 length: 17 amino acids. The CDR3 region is CASSLSSGTTPLNEQFF. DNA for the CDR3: TGTGCCAGCAGCCTTTCGTCCGGGACAACTCCTCTCAATGAGCAGTTCTTC.

The DNA for the CDR3 is TGTGCCTGGAGTGTCACTAGCGGGCCATACAATGAGCAGTTCTTC. It yields the protein CAWSVTSGPYNEQFF. The chain carries TRBV30 and TRBJ2-1; 9 nucleotides match TRBD2. CDR1 and CDR2 from the germline V gene are GTSNPN and SVGIG (reference sequence). The J segment lost 4 bases and the V segment lost 0 bases, leaving 4 bases of the junction unmatched. The CDR3 covers 15 residues.

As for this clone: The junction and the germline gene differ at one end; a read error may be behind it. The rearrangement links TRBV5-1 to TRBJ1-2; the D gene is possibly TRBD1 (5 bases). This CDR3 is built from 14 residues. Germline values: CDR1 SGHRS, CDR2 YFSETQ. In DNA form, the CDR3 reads TGTGCCAGCAGCTTGGTCGGGGGGGACTATGGCTACACCTTC. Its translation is CASSLVGGDYGYTF.

CDR3 in amino acids: CASKGDRGSEKLFF. CDR3 nucleotides: TGTGCCAGCAAGGGGGACAGGGGTTCTGAAAAACTGTTTTTT. The chain recombines TRBV6-5 with TRBJ1-4; 10 bases fit TRBD1. Germline V lookup: CDR1 MNHEY, CDR2 SVGAGI. Losses at the gene ends were 7 bases for V and 7 bases for J; bases not matched to a gene: 6. The CDR3 has 14 amino acids.

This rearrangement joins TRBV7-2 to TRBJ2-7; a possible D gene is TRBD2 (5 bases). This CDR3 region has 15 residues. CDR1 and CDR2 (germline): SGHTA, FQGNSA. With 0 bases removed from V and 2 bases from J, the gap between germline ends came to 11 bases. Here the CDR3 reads CASSLASSGTYEQYV. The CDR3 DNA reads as TGTGCCAGCAGCTTAGCGTCGAGCGGTACCTACGAGCAGTACGTC.

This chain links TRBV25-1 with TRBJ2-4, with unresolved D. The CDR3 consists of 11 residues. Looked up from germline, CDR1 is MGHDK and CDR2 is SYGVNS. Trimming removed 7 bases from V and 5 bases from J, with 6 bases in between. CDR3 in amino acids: CASTQENIQYF. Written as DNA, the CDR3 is TGTGCCAGCACCCAGGAAAACATTCAGTACTTC. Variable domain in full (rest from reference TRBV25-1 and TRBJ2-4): EADIYQTPRYLVIGTGKKITLECSQTMGHDKMYWYQQDPGMELHLIHYSYGVNSTEKGDLSSESTVSRIRTEHFPLTLESARPSHTSQYLCASTQENIQYFGAGTRLSVL.

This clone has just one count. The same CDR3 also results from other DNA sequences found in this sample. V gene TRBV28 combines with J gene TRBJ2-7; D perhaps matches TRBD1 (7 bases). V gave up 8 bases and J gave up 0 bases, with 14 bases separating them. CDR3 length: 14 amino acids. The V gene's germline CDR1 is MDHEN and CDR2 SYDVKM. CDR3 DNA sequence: TGTGCCAGCCGGGCAGGGGGGAGCTCCTACGAGCAGTACTTC. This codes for CASRAGGSSYEQYF.

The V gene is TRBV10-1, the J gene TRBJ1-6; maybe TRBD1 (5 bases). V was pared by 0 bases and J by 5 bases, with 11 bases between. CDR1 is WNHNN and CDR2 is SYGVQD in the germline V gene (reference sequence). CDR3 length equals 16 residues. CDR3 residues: CASSESVEGNNSPLHF. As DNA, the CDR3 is TGCGCCAGCAGTGAGTCGGTGGAGGGGAATAATTCACCCCTCCACTTT.

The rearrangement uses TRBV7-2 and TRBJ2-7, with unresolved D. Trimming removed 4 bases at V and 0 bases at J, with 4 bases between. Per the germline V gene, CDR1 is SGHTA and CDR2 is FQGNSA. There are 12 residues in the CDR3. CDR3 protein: CASSYYSYEQYV. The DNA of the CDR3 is TGTGCCAGCAGCTATTACTCCTACGAGCAGTACGTC.

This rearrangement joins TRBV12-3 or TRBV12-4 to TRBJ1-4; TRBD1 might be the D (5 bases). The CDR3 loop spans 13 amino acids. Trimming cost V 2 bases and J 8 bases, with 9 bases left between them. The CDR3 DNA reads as TGTGCCAGCAGTTTAAGGACATACGAAAAACTGTTTTTT. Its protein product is CASSLRTYEKLFF.

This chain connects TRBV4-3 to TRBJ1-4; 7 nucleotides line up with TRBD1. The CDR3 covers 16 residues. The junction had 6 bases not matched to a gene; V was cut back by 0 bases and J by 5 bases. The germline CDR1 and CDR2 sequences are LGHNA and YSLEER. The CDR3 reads CASSQETRGANEKLFF. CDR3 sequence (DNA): TGCGCCAGCAGCCAAGAAACCAGGGGGGCCAATGAAAAACTGTTTTTT.

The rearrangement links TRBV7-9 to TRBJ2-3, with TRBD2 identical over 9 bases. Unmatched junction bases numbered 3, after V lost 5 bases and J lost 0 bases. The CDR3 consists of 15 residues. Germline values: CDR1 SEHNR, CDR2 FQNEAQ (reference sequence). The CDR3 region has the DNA TGTGCCAGCAGCACGACTAGCGGAAGCACAGATACGCAGTATTTT. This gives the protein CASSTTSGSTDTQYF.

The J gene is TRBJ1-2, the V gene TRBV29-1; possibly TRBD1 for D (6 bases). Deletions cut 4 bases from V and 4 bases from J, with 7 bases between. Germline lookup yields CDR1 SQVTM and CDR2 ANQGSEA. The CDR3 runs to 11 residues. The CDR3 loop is CSVVDSYGYTF. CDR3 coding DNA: TGCAGCGTTGTGGACAGCTATGGCTACACCTTC.